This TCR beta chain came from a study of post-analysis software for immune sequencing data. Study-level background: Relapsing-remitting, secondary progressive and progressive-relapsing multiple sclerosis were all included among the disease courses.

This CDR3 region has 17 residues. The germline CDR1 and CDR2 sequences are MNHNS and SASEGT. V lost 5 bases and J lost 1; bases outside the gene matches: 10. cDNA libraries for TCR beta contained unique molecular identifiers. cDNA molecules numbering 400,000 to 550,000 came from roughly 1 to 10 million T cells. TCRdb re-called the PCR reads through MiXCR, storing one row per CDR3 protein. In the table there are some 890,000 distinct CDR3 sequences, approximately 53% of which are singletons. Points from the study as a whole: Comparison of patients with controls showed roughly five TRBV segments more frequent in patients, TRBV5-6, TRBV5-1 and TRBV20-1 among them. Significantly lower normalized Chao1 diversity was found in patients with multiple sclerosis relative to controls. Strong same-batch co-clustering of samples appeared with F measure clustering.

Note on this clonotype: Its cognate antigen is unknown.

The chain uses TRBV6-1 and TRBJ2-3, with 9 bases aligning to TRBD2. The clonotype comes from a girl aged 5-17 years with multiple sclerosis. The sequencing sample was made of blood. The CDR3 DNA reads TGTGCCAGCAGTAGGATTAGTACTAGCGGGCGCACAGATACGCAGTATTTT. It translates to CASSRISTSGRTDTQYF.